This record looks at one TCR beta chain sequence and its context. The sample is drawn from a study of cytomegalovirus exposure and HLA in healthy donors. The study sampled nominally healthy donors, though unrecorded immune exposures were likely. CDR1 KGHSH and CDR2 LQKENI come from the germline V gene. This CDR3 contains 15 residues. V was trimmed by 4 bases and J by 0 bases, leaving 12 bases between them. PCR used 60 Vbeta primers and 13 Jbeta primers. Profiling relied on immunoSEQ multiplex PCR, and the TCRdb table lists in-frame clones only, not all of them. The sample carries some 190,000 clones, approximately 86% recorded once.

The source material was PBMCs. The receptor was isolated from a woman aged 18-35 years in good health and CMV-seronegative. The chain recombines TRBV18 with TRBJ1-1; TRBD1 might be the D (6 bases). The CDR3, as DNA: TGTGCCAGCTCACTTCAGGGGTCCCTGAACACTGAAGCTTTCTTT. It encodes CASSLQGSLNTEAFF.